The clone carrying this TCR beta chain turned up a few times. This record comes from a study of blood T cell repertoires in COVID-19. As for the study in general: COVID-19 samples collected from the United States, Italy and Spain covered acute and convalescent phases. The analysed material was cDNA or gDNA that came from T cells, B-cell-depleted T cells, or PBMCs.

CDR3 length: 14 residues. The V end was cut by 8 bases, the J end by 5 bases, with 16 bases between. The germline V gene has CDR1 SEHNR and CDR2 FQNEAQ (reference sequence). Sequencing was performed with immunoSEQ multiplex PCR; in TCRdb, only in-frame clones are kept and a portion is missing. The table shows 90,000 to 120,000 clones, with approximately 80% occurring only once. The chain uses TRBV7-9 and TRBJ1-5, with a possible D match to TRBD1 (6 bases). The sequence came from a man between 70 and 80 years old with acute or convalescent COVID-19. Sequenced material: peripheral blood. In DNA form, the CDR3 reads TGTGCCAGCGCCGAGTGGGGGGGCGATCAGCCCCAGCATTTT. Translating gives CASAEWGGDQPQHF.